This paragraph reports one TCR beta chain. What it recognizes is unknown. In the naive CD8 group, cells lacked CD45RO and were positively selected for CCR7, so terminally differentiated effector memory CD45RA+ cells were left out. This specimen belongs to a study of shared clonotypes between healthy human individuals. Some clones are missing from TCRdb's copy, which holds only in-frame ones; the method was immunoSEQ multiplex PCR. This table holds some 1,900,000 clones, less than 95% found once. Overall study results and limits: Deeper or shallower sequencing was expected to change how clonotypes are shared among donors.

Sequenced: naive CD8+ T cells sorted from blood. The sequence derives from a man aged 18 to 30 in good health.

DNA for the CDR3: TGTGCCAGCAGCGCGCGGGGCTACGAGCAGTACTTC. It codes for CASSARGYEQYF. The chain carries TRBV9 and TRBJ2-7; possible D gene TRBD2, 6 bases. This CDR3 spans 12 amino acids. V lost 3 bases and J 3 bases, leaving 7 bases between the germline ends. CDR1 and CDR2 from the germline V gene are SGDLS and YYNGEE.